The 23 T cell receptor beta chains below come from one sample, sequenced in a study of spatial heterogeneity in lung cancer. Time point of the sample: sample taken at primary tumor resection. Sequencing was performed on whole RNA extracted from tumor and nontumor lung tissue, or from frozen PBMC, and the material was left unsorted. TCRdb redid the calling of the 5' RACE reads with MiXCR, one entry per CDR3 protein. Among tens of thousands of distinct CDR3 sequences, about 8.8% were seen once, and the ten largest hold roughly 35%. Sequences were derived from PBMCs, sampled at surgery. The receptor source for this set is a female donor with early-stage non-small cell lung cancer.

This clonotype was seen ten or more times. The genes are TRBV7-3 and TRBJ2-2; unclear D gene. Germline CDR1 SGHTA, CDR2 FQGTGA. The V gene lost 4 bases and the J gene lost 0 bases, with 12 bases spanning the gap. The CDR3 runs to 16 residues. CDR3 bases: TGTGCCAGCAGCTCAATCAGAAGTCCGAACACCGGGGAGCTGTTTTTT. It translates to CASSSIRSPNTGELFF.

The chain is built from TRBV7-9 and TRBJ1-5; 11 bases are a match to TRBD1. Losses at the gene ends were 5 bases for V and 6 bases for J; bases not matched to a gene: 6. Germline V gene data show CDR1 as SEHNR and CDR2 as FQNEAQ (reference sequence). The CDR3 loop spans 15 amino acids. In DNA form, the CDR3 reads TGTGCCAGCAGCGATGGACAGGGGGCTAGTCAGCCCCAGCATTTT. Amino acids: CASSDGQGASQPQHF.

The rearrangement uses TRBV28 and TRBJ2-7, with a tentative D call TRBD1 (6 bases). The CDR3 contains 14 residues. Germline loops: CDR1 MDHEN, CDR2 SYDVKM. V shed 2 bases and J shed 4 bases, with 12 bases lying between them. Here the CDR3 reads CASSLIGQNYEQYF. As DNA, the CDR3 is TGTGCCAGCAGTTTAATAGGACAGAATTACGAGCAGTACTTC.

This clonotype showed up many times. The chain has TRBV2 and TRBJ1-5; TRBD1 matches at 8 bases. CDR3 size: 14 residues. Germline trimming cut 5 bases from V and 5 bases from J; bases unmatched to any gene: 5. Per germline, CDR1 SNHLY and CDR2 FYNNEI. The CDR3 nucleotides read TGTGCCAGCAGTCCAGGACAGGGCTATCAGCCCCAGCATTTT. Its protein product is CASSPGQGYQPQHF.

The chain couples TRBV6-2 or TRBV6-3 to TRBJ2-3; D gene unclear. V lost 2 bases and J 9 bases, leaving 6 bases between the germline ends. The CDR3 is made up of 11 amino acids. The germline gives CDR1 MNHEY, CDR2 SVGEGT. CDR3 nucleotides: TGTGCCAGCAGTTACGAAGGGACGCAGTATTTT. This translates into CASSYEGTQYF.

This clonotype was counted ten times or more. Here the CDR3 DNA reads TGTGCCAGTAGTTACGGAAGGGAGCAGTTCTTC. Encoded protein: CASSYGREQFF. This sequence joins TRBV5-4 and TRBJ2-1; D is unresolved. The V gene's germline CDR1 is SGHNT and CDR2 YYREEE (reference sequence). This CDR3 has 11 amino acids. Trimming removed 8 bases from V and 10 bases from J, with 13 bases in between.

This clonotype was counted ten times or more. The chain has TRBV14 and TRBJ1-1; D unclear. Germline V gene sequence: CDR1 SGHDN, CDR2 FVKESK. V was cut by 5 bases and J by 3 bases, with 16 bases left in between. The CDR3 runs to 15 residues. CDR3: CASSTHAGKYTEAFF. DNA for the CDR3: TGTGCCAGCAGCACTCATGCGGGGAAGTACACTGAAGCTTTCTTT.

The sample holds many counts of this clonotype. This chain joins TRBV7-2 and TRBJ2-3; 9 bases are a match to TRBD2. The CDR3 has 16 residues. V lost 0 bases, J lost 8 bases, and 9 bases stayed unmatched. Germline CDR1 reads SGHTA; CDR2 reads FQGNSA. This CDR3 is CASSLAPGLAGGTQYF. The CDR3 DNA reads as TGTGCCAGCAGCTTAGCGCCGGGACTAGCTGGTGGTACGCAGTATTTT.

This clonotype was recorded many times. V usage is TRBV29-1 and J usage is TRBJ1-1; 7 nucleotides align to TRBD1. The trim removed 5 bases at V and 4 bases at J, leaving 10 bases unmatched. The CDR3 covers 14 residues. The V gene's germline CDR1 is SQVTM and CDR2 ANQGSEA. The CDR3 nucleotides are TGCAGCGTTACCAAAAGACAGGGTGGCACTGAAGCTTTCTTT. This translates into CSVTKRQGGTEAFF.

Many counts were recorded for this clonotype. Here the CDR3 DNA reads TGTGCCAGCAGGCAGGGACTAGACTACAATGAGCAGTTCTTC. Translating gives CASRQGLDYNEQFF. The V gene is TRBV6-5, the J gene TRBJ2-1; 8 positions match TRBD2. With 6 bases clipped from V and 3 bases from J, the junction kept 4 bases outside the gene matches. This CDR3 has 14 amino acids. CDR1 is MNHEY, CDR2 SVGAGI, per germline.

This clonotype was observed many times. CDR3: CSVSSGRNTGELFF. The CDR3, as DNA: TGCAGCGTATCTAGCGGGAGGAACACCGGGGAGCTGTTTTTT. This sequence joins TRBV29-1 and TRBJ2-2; TRBD2 agrees at 10 bases. V lost 6 bases and J lost 1; bases outside the gene matches: 2. The CDR3 runs to 14 residues. In germline, CDR1 is SQVTM, CDR2 ANQGSEA.

This sequence joins TRBV5-1 and TRBJ2-5, with 14 bases that match TRBD2. This CDR3 has 18 amino acids. Germline V gene sequence: CDR1 SGHRS, CDR2 YFSETQ. V was clipped by 4 bases and J by 2 bases; unmatched bases: 10. The CDR3 DNA is TGCGCCAGCAGCGAGGGGACTAGCGGGAGTCTTACTCAAGAGACCCAGTACTTC. Its translation is CASSEGTSGSLTQETQYF.

This clonotype was found a few times. The chain recombines TRBV6-2 or TRBV6-3 with TRBJ1-1; maybe TRBD1 (5 bases). CDR1 and CDR2 (germline): MNHEY, SVGEGT. This CDR3 spans 14 amino acids. Trimming shortened V by 5 bases and J by 1 base, and 11 bases separated the two germline ends. The CDR3 spells CASSRGRPNTEAFF. Here the CDR3 DNA reads TGTGCCAGCAGTCGGGGACGGCCGAACACTGAAGCTTTCTTT.

This clonotype has at least ten counts. The CDR3 is CASSGSGVQETQYF. The CDR3 nucleotides are TGTGCCAGCAGTGGTAGCGGGGTACAAGAGACCCAGTACTTC. The rearrangement joins TRBV27 to TRBJ2-5; TRBD2 matches at 8 bases. Germline CDR1 and CDR2: MNHEY and SMNVEV (reference sequence). This CDR3 spans 14 amino acids. With V trimmed by 5 bases and J by 2 bases, 4 bases remained unmatched.

In this sample, this clonotype is medium-sized. J is TRBJ2-5 and V is TRBV28, with 9 nucleotides matching TRBD2. This CDR3 comprises 16 residues. V trimming: 4 bases; J trimming: 2 bases; junction bases outside the gene matches: 8. Germline values: CDR1 MDHEN, CDR2 SYDVKM. The CDR3 reads CASSSPQREAQETQYF. The CDR3 bases are TGTGCCAGCAGTTCTCCCCAGCGGGAGGCGCAAGAGACCCAGTACTTC.

This clonotype was picked up many times. The chain has TRBV30 and TRBJ1-5; 9 bases agree with TRBD1. Germline lookup yields CDR1 GTSNPN and CDR2 SVGIG (reference sequence). Germline trimming cut 4 bases from V and 0 bases from J; bases unmatched to any gene: 10. This CDR3 has 17 residues. The CDR3 region has the DNA TGTGCCTGGAACAGGACAGGGGAGGGTCGTAGCAATCAGCCCCAGCATTTT. It codes for CAWNRTGEGRSNQPQHF.

This clonotype is labeled medium-sized (0.01 to 0.1%). The chain employs TRBV18 and TRBJ1-1, with D hard to call. Trimming shortened V by 2 bases and J by 1 base, and 8 bases separated the two germline ends. This CDR3 has 14 residues. Germline assignment: CDR1 KGHSH and CDR2 LQKENI. This CDR3 reads CASSPDPANTEAFF. CDR3 in DNA: TGTGCCAGCTCACCAGATCCCGCGAACACTGAAGCTTTCTTT.

V usage is TRBV4-1 and J usage is TRBJ2-2, with 7 bases that match TRBD1. V dropped 4 bases and J dropped 7; count of bases not matched to a gene: 9. This CDR3 has 15 amino acids. The germline CDR1 and CDR2 sequences are MGHRA and YSYEKL. CDR3 sequence: CASSLRGFLIGELFF. The CDR3 region has the DNA TGCGCCAGCAGCCTCAGGGGGTTTCTGATCGGGGAGCTGTTTTTT.

In this sample, this clonotype turned up many times. The J gene is TRBJ1-1, the V gene TRBV12-3 or TRBV12-4; 7 nucleotides agree with TRBD1. The CDR3 has 14 residues. Germline trimming cut 7 bases from V and 4 bases from J; bases unmatched to any gene: 9. The DNA of the CDR3 is TGTGCCAGCACCCCGGCAGGGGGTGGCACTGAAGCTTTCTTT. It translates to CASTPAGGGTEAFF.

This clonotype was recorded a few times. This sequence joins TRBV27 and TRBJ2-7, with D unclear. Germline V CDR1 and CDR2: MNHEY, SMNVEV (reference sequence). This CDR3 spans 13 amino acids. Trimming removed 3 bases from V and 4 bases from J, with 10 bases in between. This CDR3 reads CASSFRQMYEQYF. The CDR3 region has the DNA TGTGCCAGCAGTTTTCGACAAATGTACGAGCAGTACTTC.

J is TRBJ1-6 and V is TRBV4-2; no clear D. Deletions cut 0 bases from V and 16 bases from J, with 19 bases between. The CDR3 covers 15 residues. Germline CDR1 reads LGHNA; CDR2 reads YNFKEQ. DNA for the CDR3: TGTGCCAGCAGCCAAGATAGGGTCCCGACGGATATGCTCCACTTT. The encoded protein is CASSQDRVPTDMLHF.

In this sample, this clonotype turned up many times. The gene calls are TRBV29-1 and TRBJ1-2; possibly TRBD1 for D (5 bases). Germline CDR1 is SQVTM and CDR2 is ANQGSEA. The CDR3 sequence is 11 residues long. The germline V and J ends were trimmed by 6 bases and 0 bases, with 5 bases remaining between them. Written as DNA, the CDR3 is TGCAGCGTGGACACTAACTATGGCTACACCTTC. This codes for CSVDTNYGYTF.

This rearrangement joins TRBV20-1 to TRBJ1-2, with no clear D. There are 14 residues in the CDR3. Between the trimmed V and J ends, which lost 1 base and 4 bases, there was a span of 13 bases. The germline V gene encodes CDR1 DFQATT and CDR2 SNEGSKA (reference sequence). The CDR3 spells CSARVARLFYGYTF. CDR3 bases: TGCAGTGCTAGAGTCGCTCGGTTGTTCTATGGCTACACCTTC.